These T cell receptor beta chains were read from a single sample in a study of vaccination effects on CD4 cells after COVID-19. Method: immunoSEQ multiplex PCR; TCRdb's copy keeps in-frame clones and lacks some. The sample has approximately 30,000 clones, 70% to 85% seen once; the top ten hold under 15%. Antigen specificity for these receptors is unknown. The source material was CD4+ T cells from PBMCs cultured without peptide, sampled after COVID-19 vaccination. The receptors here all came from a human donor who received a COVID-19 vaccine. The CDR3 runs from the conserved cysteine through the conserved F or W. D genes are given only for firm matches. Size values are once, few and many counts, or a class for expanded clones, and some rows have none.

cdr3_nt	cdr3_aa	j_call	clone_size	d_call	v_call
TGTGCCAGCAGCTTAGGGAAGGGCAATCAGCCCCAGCATTTT	CASSLGKGNQPQHF	TRBJ1-5	few	.	TRBV7-2
TGCGCCAGCAGCCAAGACCAATCAGCCACTGAAGCTTTCTTT	CASSQDQSATEAFF	TRBJ1-1	.	.	TRBV4-3
TGTGCCAGTAGTCCTGTACAGGGGGCGCGGGACGGGGAGCTGTTTTTT	CASSPVQGARDGELFF	TRBJ2-2	few	TRBD1	TRBV19
TGTGCTAGCAGCCGGGACAGCTACAATGAGCAGTTCTTC	CASSRDSYNEQFF	TRBJ2-1	.	TRBD1	TRBV7-7
TGCGCCAGCAGCCAAGAGTGGTATTCACCCCTCCACTTT	CASSQEWYSPLHF	TRBJ1-6	.	.	TRBV4-1
TGTGCCTGGAGTCACGGGGACAGGCCAGACACAGATACGCAGTATTTT	CAWSHGDRPDTDTQYF	TRBJ2-3	.	TRBD1	TRBV30
TGTGCCAGCAGCCAAGTTAGGGGGACCGAGCAGTACTTC	CASSQVRGTEQYF	TRBJ2-7	few	.	TRBV3-1/TRBV3-2
TGCGCCAGCAGCTTGGAAATGAGAAGGTCCGGGGAGCTGTTTTTT	CASSLEMRRSGELFF	TRBJ2-2	.	.	TRBV5-1
TGCGCCAGCAGCACAGCCGAATCCTACGAGCAGTACTTC	CASSTAESYEQYF	TRBJ2-7	.	.	TRBV5-1
TGTGCCAGCAGTTTCGGGGGCTATGGCTACACCTTC	CASSFGGYGYTF	TRBJ1-2	few	.	TRBV6-2/TRBV6-3
TGTGCCAGTAGTTCAGCCCCCTCCTACGAGCAGTACTTC	CASSSAPSYEQYF	TRBJ2-7	.	.	TRBV19
TGTGCCACCGGACTAGCCCTAACCGGGGAGCTGTTTTTT	CATGLALTGELFF	TRBJ2-2	.	TRBD2	TRBV24-1
TGTGCCAGCAGCCTGGCTGGGGCCAACGTCCTGACTTTC	CASSLAGANVLTF	TRBJ2-6	.	.	TRBV7-2
TGTGCCAGCAGTTACATTTCCAACACTGAAGCTTTCTTT	CASSYISNTEAFF	TRBJ1-1	.	.	TRBV6-5
TGTGCCAGCAGTTACATGACACCCCTCCACTTT	CASSYMTPLHF	TRBJ1-6	few	.	TRBV6-6
TGTGCCACCAGTGGCGCCCGGGGGGGCAGGGACTCGAACACCGGGGAGCTGTTTTTT	CATSGARGGRDSNTGELFF	TRBJ2-2	.	TRBD2	TRBV24-1
TGTGCCAGTAGTCCAGGACTGAAGGCGGATACGCAGTATTTT	CASSPGLKADTQYF	TRBJ2-3	.	.	TRBV19
TGCGCCAGCAGTCCCCCCCTGGGGCAGCCCCAGCATTTT	CASSPPLGQPQHF	TRBJ1-5	.	.	TRBV23-1
TGTGCCAGCAGTTTCCCTAATGAAAAACTGTTTTTT	CASSFPNEKLFF	TRBJ1-4	few	.	TRBV12-3/TRBV12-4
TGTGCCAGCAGTCCCAGGGGGAGTGGGGCCAACGTCCTGACTTTC	CASSPRGSGANVLTF	TRBJ2-6	once	TRBD1	TRBV27
TGCGCCAGCAGCCCGGACGGGACTCGGCCCTACGAGCAGTACTTC	CASSPDGTRPYEQYF	TRBJ2-7	.	.	TRBV5-1
TGTGCCAGCAGAGCACGGACAGGGCTTAACTATGGCTACACCTTC	CASRARTGLNYGYTF	TRBJ1-2	.	TRBD1	TRBV6-5
TGTGCCAGCAGCTCTCCAGGGGGTGGCTACACCTTC	CASSSPGGGYTF	TRBJ1-2	.	TRBD1	TRBV7-3
TGTGCCAGCAGCATATCGGACTTAGCAGATACGCAGTATTTT	CASSISDLADTQYF	TRBJ2-3	.	.	TRBV6-5
TGTGCCAGCAGCCGAAGATCGGGGGGACAAAACGGGAACACTGAAGCTTTCTTT	CASSRRSGGQNGNTEAFF	TRBJ1-1	.	.	TRBV4-2
TGTGCCAGCAGCCCCTCCGGGGGGGGGTACAATGAGCAGTTCTTC	CASSPSGGGYNEQFF	TRBJ2-1	.	TRBD2	TRBV7-2
TGTGCCAGCAGCGTAGCCCCCCATGGTGGCGAGCAGTACTTC	CASSVAPHGGEQYF	TRBJ2-7	.	.	TRBV9
TGTGCCAGCACCCCATCCCCCACCGGGAGGACAGGGTCCTACGAGCAGTACTTC	CASTPSPTGRTGSYEQYF	TRBJ2-7	once	.	TRBV25-1
TGTGCCACCAGCGTACTTTCTAGCGTCGACACGCAGTATTTT	CATSVLSSVDTQYF	TRBJ2-3	.	.	TRBV15
TGTGCCAGCAACAGGGCTAACTATGGCTACACCTTC	CASNRANYGYTF	TRBJ1-2	.	.	TRBV28
TGTGCCAGCACTACCGACGGGGGCACTGAAGCTTTCTTT	CASTTDGGTEAFF	TRBJ1-1	.	.	TRBV7-9
TGTGCCAGCAGCGTGGGGGGGGCCACCTACAATGAGCAGTTCTTC	CASSVGGATYNEQFF	TRBJ2-1	.	.	TRBV9
TGTGCCAGCAGCCAAGTTGAACAGGGTCGGGCCGGGGAGCTGTTTTTT	CASSQVEQGRAGELFF	TRBJ2-2	.	.	TRBV14
TGTGCCAGCAGTTACGGACTAGCGCCCTACGAGCAGTACTTC	CASSYGLAPYEQYF	TRBJ2-7	.	TRBD2	TRBV6-2/TRBV6-3
TGTGCCAGCTCACCCGGGGGCCAAGAGACCCAGTACTTC	CASSPGGQETQYF	TRBJ2-5	once	.	TRBV18
TGTGCCAGCAGCCCACGGGAGATGTACTATGGCTACACCTTC	CASSPREMYYGYTF	TRBJ1-2	once	.	TRBV9
TGTGCCAGCAGCTTCGGGACAGGGTCTCATGGCAATCAGCCCCAGCATTTT	CASSFGTGSHGNQPQHF	TRBJ1-5	.	TRBD1	TRBV5-6
TGTGCCAGCAGCTTAACAGAGAAAAACATTCAGTACTTC	CASSLTEKNIQYF	TRBJ2-4	.	.	TRBV11-2
TGTGCCAGTAGTTTCCGTCAGGGGCTGAACACTGAAGCTTTCTTT	CASSFRQGLNTEAFF	TRBJ1-1	once	.	TRBV19
TGTGCCAGCAGTGGAATGACAGGGGCACAGGAGGAGCAGTACTTC	CASSGMTGAQEEQYF	TRBJ2-7	few	TRBD1	TRBV27
TGTGCCAGCAGGGAGGACAGACTCCTTAACTATGGCTACACCTTC	CASREDRLLNYGYTF	TRBJ1-2	.	.	TRBV2
TGTGCCATCAGTGAGGGTAATAGTGGCGAGCAGTACTTC	CAISEGNSGEQYF	TRBJ2-7	.	.	TRBV10-3
TGTGCCAGCTCAACGAGACAGGGAAGTGAAAAGCAGTACTTC	CASSTRQGSEKQYF	TRBJ2-7	.	TRBD1	TRBV18
TGTGCCAGCAGTTTTACGGGGAGCTCCTACAATGAGCAGTTCTTC	CASSFTGSSYNEQFF	TRBJ2-1	.	.	TRBV28